The 11 T cell receptor beta chains reported below all come from one sample, sequenced in a study of CD8 T cells in ankylosing spondylitis. TCRdb passed the 5' RACE reads through MiXCR, listing each CDR3 protein once. The sample carries 350,000 to 450,000 distinct CDR3 sequences, about 20% recorded once. The sequencing sample was made of blood, either unsorted or a sorted T cell fraction (not recorded which). The receptors were gathered from a male donor with ankylosing spondylitis or in good health (not recorded which).

This clonotype showed up many times. The chain carries TRBV5-5 and TRBJ2-6, with a tentative D call TRBD1 (5 bases). V gave up 2 bases and J gave up 3 bases, with 18 bases separating them. In germline, CDR1 is SGHKS, CDR2 YYEKEE (reference sequence). The CDR3 runs 18 residues. CDR3 sequence: CASSFSPGWFSGANVLTF. In nucleotides, the CDR3 is TGTGCCAGCAGCTTCTCGCCAGGGTGGTTTAGTGGGGCCAACGTCCTGACTTTC. Drawing the rest from reference TRBV5-5 and TRBJ2-6, the complete variable domain is DAGVTQSPTHLIKTRGQQVTLRCSPISGHKSVSWYQQVLGQGPQFIFQYYEKEERGRGNFPDRFSARQFPNYSSELNVNALLLGDSALYLCASSFSPGWFSGANVLTFGAGSRLTVL.

J is TRBJ2-1 and V is TRBV4-1; 10 bases fit TRBD2. V shed 0 bases and J 15 bases; nucleotides not matched to a gene: 14. The length of the CDR3 is 16 residues. Germline CDR1 reads MGHRA; CDR2 reads YSYEKL. In nucleotides, the CDR3 is TGCGCCAGCAGCCAAGACCCCCAGGGACTAGCGTCTCTAGGGTTCTTC. The encoded protein is CASSQDPQGLASLGFF.

This clonotype was observed a handful of times. J is TRBJ2-3 and V is TRBV7-9, with TRBD2 identical over 9 bases. The germline V gene has CDR1 SEHNR and CDR2 FQNEAQ (reference sequence). The CDR3 runs to 16 residues. With V trimmed by 5 bases and J by 2 bases, 8 bases remained unmatched. CDR3 loop: CASSPGLAGLTDTQYF. The CDR3 DNA reads as TGTGCCAGCAGCCCGGGGCTAGCGGGGCTCACAGATACGCAGTATTTT. The complete variable domain, with remaining parts taken from reference TRBV7-9 and TRBJ2-3, reads DTGVSQNPRHKITKRGQNVTFRCDPISEHNRLYWYRQTLGQGPEFLTYFQNEAQLEKSRLLSDRFSAERPKGSFSTLEIQRTEQGDSAMYLCASSPGLAGLTDTQYFGPGTRLTVL.

This clonotype was counted a few times. The chain is built from TRBV12-3 or TRBV12-4 and TRBJ2-7; D is unresolved. The CDR3 consists of 15 residues. Trimming took off 1 base at V and 2 bases at J, with 12 bases between the two ends. The CDR3 nucleotides are TGTGCCAGCAGTTTAGAGGTGGAACTAACCTACGAGCAGTACTTC. As protein: CASSLEVELTYEQYF.

The chain couples TRBV6-1 to TRBJ2-2; possible D gene TRBD2, 6 bases. CDR1 and CDR2 (germline): MNHNS, SASEGT. Between the trimmed V and J ends, which lost 10 bases and 3 bases, there was a span of 18 bases. The CDR3 is 15 residues long. The CDR3 region has the DNA TGTGCCACCCCGGGCGGAGGGGAGTACACCGGGGAGCTGTTTTTT. Protein product: CATPGGGEYTGELFF.

V usage is TRBV7-9 and J usage is TRBJ2-1, with a tentative D call TRBD1 (6 bases). V lost 5 bases to trimming and J lost 4 bases, with 18 bases between them. The CDR3 consists of 16 residues. The germline gives CDR1 SEHNR, CDR2 FQNEAQ (reference sequence). CDR3 residues: CASSAAHRATYNEQFF. The CDR3 DNA is TGTGCCAGCAGCGCCGCCCACAGGGCCACTTACAATGAGCAGTTCTTC.

This clonotype was picked up a small number of times. The chain carries TRBV7-9 and TRBJ2-5, with no clear D. The CDR3 covers 15 residues. Germline CDR1 reads SEHNR; CDR2 reads FQNEAQ (reference sequence). Trimming left V 1 base short and J 2 bases short, with 11 bases between. For the CDR3, the DNA is TGTGCCAGCAGCTTAGTAAGACGGAATCAAGAGACCCAGTACTTC. Its translation: CASSLVRRNQETQYF.

This clonotype occurred a few times. The gene calls are TRBV9 and TRBJ1-3; 10 bases line up with TRBD1. Trimming removed 3 bases from V and 4 bases from J; junction bases left unmatched: 4. Germline CDR1 reads SGDLS; CDR2 reads YYNGEE. This CDR3 comprises 15 residues. The CDR3 DNA follows: TGTGCCAGCAGCGCGACAGGGGGCGGAGGAAACACCATATATTTT. It encodes CASSATGGGGNTIYF.

V gene TRBV15 combines with J gene TRBJ2-1; tentative D call: TRBD1 (5 bases). CDR1 and CDR2 (germline): LNHNV, YYDKDF (reference sequence). The CDR3 has 13 amino acids. The germline V and J ends were trimmed by 9 bases and 7 bases, with 16 bases remaining between them. CDR3 loop: CATGQGMDNEQFF. Written as DNA, the CDR3 is TGTGCCACGGGGCAGGGTATGGATAATGAGCAGTTCTTC.

CDR3: CSARDEGQITDTQYF. CDR3 DNA sequence: TGCAGTGCTAGAGATGAGGGACAAATAACAGATACGCAGTATTTT. V gene TRBV20-1 combines with J gene TRBJ2-3, with D perhaps TRBD1 (6 bases). CDR1 and CDR2 from the germline V gene are DFQATT and SNEGSKA (reference sequence). V gave up 0 bases and J gave up 3 bases, with 13 bases separating them. The CDR3 consists of 15 residues.

The gene calls are TRBV11-2 and TRBJ1-1, with D possibly being TRBD1 (5 bases). Trimming stripped 0 bases from V and 4 bases from J, with 18 bases between. The germline V gene encodes CDR1 SGHAT and CDR2 FQNNGV. The CDR3 loop spans 17 amino acids. CDR3 DNA: TGTGCCAGCAGCTTAGATCTCGGGGGATCTTTGGGCACTGAAGCTTTCTTT. This codes for CASSLDLGGSLGTEAFF.